Listed here is a single T cell receptor (beta chain). Germline V gives CDR1 SGHTA, CDR2 FQGNSA. The V segment lost 2 bases and the J segment 2 bases; nucleotides outside the gene matches: 7. This CDR3 region has 17 residues. This entry comes from a study of blood T cell repertoires in COVID-19. The wider study: COVID-19 samples, acute and convalescent, were from the United States, Italy and Spain. From T cells, B-cell-depleted T cells, or PBMCs came the material, which was cDNA or gDNA.

Enrolled through a virtual design, the participants were between about 18 and 100 years of age and came from 24 US areas. Cohorts were assigned according to the clinical history that participants reported. Assay used: immunoSEQ multiplex PCR; TCRdb lists only in-frame clones, some missing. The sample records approximately 230,000 clones, about nine tenths being singletons. Sequences were obtained from PBMCs or T cells enriched from blood (not recorded which). The V call is TRBV7-2, the J call TRBJ2-7, with 12 nucleotides matching TRBD2. This receptor was obtained from a woman in her twenties or thirties with acute COVID-19. The CDR3 DNA follows: TGTGCCAGCAGCTTACGACTAGCGGGAGAGAGGACCTACGAGCAGTACTTC. Translation gives CASSLRLAGERTYEQYF.